The rows below give T cell receptor beta chains drawn from one sample of a study of lymphopenia after photon versus proton radiotherapy. The data were produced by immunoSEQ multiplex PCR, yet TCRdb's version contains in-frame clones alone and is incomplete. The sample lists approximately 80,000 clones; 80% to 90% were seen once. This specimen was peripheral blood, taken from a patient treated with proton-based radiotherapy. These receptors all stem from a man aged 60 to 75 with pancreatic cancer. The CDR3 runs from the conserved cysteine through the conserved F or W. A D gene is named only where the DNA matches it firmly. Size values are once, few and many counts, or a class for expanded clones, and some rows have none.

j_gene	d_gene	v_gene	abundance	CDR3nt	CDR3aa
TRBJ2-1	TRBD2	TRBV7-3	.	TGTGCCAGCAGCCCCGGGGGGCTAGCGGGAGTCGATGAGCAGTTCTTC	CASSPGGLAGVDEQFF
TRBJ2-1	.	TRBV14	.	TGTGCCAGCAGCCAAGATAGTCTGGCGCGGAGACTTGAGCAGTTCTTC	CASSQDSLARRLEQFF
TRBJ2-7	TRBD2	TRBV29-1	.	TGCAGCGTTGGAGGATCCGGGACTAGCGGGAGACCATACGAGCAGTACTTC	CSVGGSGTSGRPYEQYF
TRBJ1-2	.	TRBV5-1	.	TGCGCCAGCAGCGTAGGGACGGACTATGGCTACACCTTC	CASSVGTDYGYTF
TRBJ1-3	TRBD1	TRBV9	.	TGTGCCAGCAGCGCGTCTTTCGACAGGGCCTCTGGAAACACCATATATTTT	CASSASFDRASGNTIYF
TRBJ1-1	.	TRBV11-3	.	TGTGCCAGCAGCCATTCCGAGGGGTGGGTAGACACTGAAGCTTTCTTT	CASSHSEGWVDTEAFF
TRBJ2-2	.	TRBV2	.	TGTGCCAGCAGTTATCAGGGGCCCACCGGGGAGCTGTTTTTT	CASSYQGPTGELFF
TRBJ2-1	.	TRBV6-5	.	TGTGCCAGCAGCCGGTCGGCTACTCAACAGTTCTTC	CASSRSATQQFF
TRBJ1-2	.	TRBV2	few	TGTGCCAGCAGTGAATGGGAGGGATATGGCTACACCTTC	CASSEWEGYGYTF
TRBJ2-7	.	TRBV2	few	TGTGCCAGCAGTGTTTTGTACGAGCAGTACTTC	CASSVLYEQYF